This is a list of T cell receptor beta chains from one sample in a study of cytomegalovirus exposure and HLA in healthy donors. The table came from immunoSEQ multiplex PCR; TCRdb's copy has only in-frame clones and leaves some out. The repertoire holds 170,000 or so clones, over 80% seen once, with over 1.5% in the top ten. Sequencing was carried out using PBMCs. The receptors stem from a middle-aged man in good health and CMV-seronegative. Both conserved end residues are trimmed from each CDR3. D genes are given only for firm matches.

TRBV7-8 | . | 13 | ASSPFGSQSYEQY
TRBV18 | TRBD1 | 12 | ASSTGQGATEAF
TRBV6-1 | . | 8 | ASGRTGQY
TRBV6-5 | . | 11 | ASSYWSSGEQY
TRBV11-3 | . | 11 | ASSGGGAREQF
TRBV7-2 | . | 10 | ASAYSTDTQY
TRBV7-3 | TRBD2 | 18 | ASSPLGASGYISSTDTQY
TRBV2 | TRBD2 | 13 | ASSGLAGAYNEQF
TRBV5-1 | . | 13 | ASSRDRGSTDTQY
TRBV6-5 | . | 12 | ASSPGGSNQPQH
TRBV7-9 | TRBD2 | 16 | ASSKHQTSGTSYNEQF
TRBV19 | TRBD1 | 14 | ASSTLDRSMGETQY
TRBV6-5 | TRBD1 | 13 | ASSPDRSSYNEQF
TRBV5-1 | . | 11 | ASSLAQTYEQY
TRBV12-5 | TRBD2 | 17 | ASGLTTGLAGGGTDTQY
TRBV27 | . | 9 | ASRTGVIQY
TRBV5-1 | TRBD2 | 15 | ASSLGRLAGTQETQY
TRBV7-2 | . | 16 | ASSLVVYRLQINSPLH
TRBV18 | TRBD1 | 14 | ASSPRDRGRTDTQY
TRBV4-2 | . | 12 | ASSPGEGGQPQH
TRBV18 | TRBD2 | 14 | ASSLGTSGPNYEQY
TRBV11-2 | TRBD1 | 15 | ASSSSRARGLLYEQY
TRBV5-4 | TRBD1 | 15 | ASSLGGVQGDNSPLH
TRBV19 | . | 11 | ASSPAGGEKLF
TRBV11-1 | . | 9 | ASSLRDTQY
TRBV18 | TRBD1 | 16 | ASSPLDIHRGFRDEAF
TRBV7-9 | . | 15 | ASSLVAGGNGNTEAF
TRBV5-4 | . | 11 | ASSRGTAYEQY
TRBV9 | . | 13 | ASSVGGVGPYEQY
TRBV10-2 | TRBD2 | 13 | ASSESTSGVWEQY
TRBV14 | . | 12 | ASSKRGGIDEQY
TRBV6-5 | TRBD1 | 13 | ASRLRDSGSTEAF
TRBV7-2 | . | 12 | ASSLFEVAGELF
TRBV5-1 | TRBD2 | 15 | ASSYRLAGRGTDTQY